Given below is one T cell receptor beta chain in context. Profiling relied on immunoSEQ multiplex PCR, and the TCRdb table lists in-frame clones only, not all of them. The repertoire holds 59,000 or so clones, with around 70% as singletons. CDR3 length equals 13 residues. Germline assignment: CDR1 MNHEY and CDR2 SVGEGT. Losses at the gene ends were 5 bases for V and 5 bases for J; bases not matched to a gene: 4. The sample belongs to a study of blood T cell repertoires in COVID-19. Across the whole study: Researchers got acute and convalescent COVID-19 samples from the United States, Italy and Spain.

This TCR was sampled from a woman aged 50 to 65 with active or convalescent COVID-19. Material: peripheral blood. The chain combines TRBV6-2 or TRBV6-3 with TRBJ2-3; 7 nucleotides agree with TRBD1. CDR3 nucleotides: TGTGCCAGCAGTGGGACAGAGAAAGATACGCAGTATTTT. Translated, it gives CASSGTEKDTQYF.